This T cell receptor (beta chain) was sequenced in a study of monozygotic twins with cystic fibrosis. For the study at large: With roughly 16 PCR cycles, barcoded libraries came from 3 to 3.5 micrograms of fragmented DNA.

Study-level results: Co-twins had the most similar V usage for 13 of 16 pairs, J for 8. Shared CDR3 numbers were not associated with age, concordance or severity. Monozygotic CF twin pairs shared significantly more nucleotide-identical clonotypes than unrelated CF individuals did.

The CDR3 runs 15 residues. CDR1 and CDR2 (germline): SNHLY, FYNNEI. V was trimmed by 4 bases and J by 1 base, leaving 12 bases between them. The method was immunoSEQ multiplex PCR; TCRdb's version includes in-frame clones alone and lacks a portion of them. The sample has almost 20,000 clones; about 89% are singletons. A remark on this clone: As yet, its antigen is unknown.

The sequenced material came from blood. This sequence joins TRBV2 and TRBJ2-3, with D unresolved. The TCR originated in a girl aged 2-10 years with cystic fibrosis. The CDR3 reads CASSGTASRTDTQYF. The CDR3 DNA is TGTGCCAGCAGTGGGACCGCCTCTCGCACAGATACGCAGTATTTT.